One sample yielded the 5 T cell receptor beta chains listed below, sequenced in a study of T cells after yellow fever vaccination. TCRdb recomputed calls from the 5' RACE reads with MiXCR, one row per CDR3 protein. The repertoire holds some 500,000 distinct CDR3 sequences, with roughly 12% as singletons. The sample here was PBMCs, taken on the day of the yellow fever booster vaccination. The receptors stem from a man aged 30 to 39 who received the YFV17D yellow fever vaccine.

V is TRBV6-5 and J is TRBJ2-1; possibly TRBD2 for D (6 bases). Germline-derived CDR1 and CDR2 are MNHEY and SVGAGI. V was shortened by 3 bases and J by 0 bases, with 15 bases between the two germline ends. The CDR3 loop spans 17 amino acids. The CDR3 region has the DNA TGTGCCAGCAGTTATTCCTTGCGGGGAAGCTCCTACAATGAGCAGTTCTTC. Amino acid sequence: CASSYSLRGSSYNEQFF.

This clonotype appeared a few times. The chain uses TRBV6-2 or TRBV6-3 and TRBJ2-1; possible D gene TRBD2, 6 bases. CDR3 length: 16 residues. V was cut by 6 bases and J by 4 bases, with 19 bases left in between. Germline-derived CDR1 and CDR2 are MNHEY and SVGEGT. The DNA of the CDR3 is TGTGCCAGCAGCTTTCTCGGGAGCTCCGGATACAATGAGCAGTTCTTC. Translation: CASSFLGSSGYNEQFF.

This clonotype was observed a few times. This chain joins TRBV7-9 and TRBJ1-1; 9 nucleotides align to TRBD1. The CDR3 is 15 residues long. The J segment lost 4 bases and the V segment lost 3 bases, leaving 6 bases of the junction unmatched. In germline, CDR1 is SEHNR, CDR2 FQNEAQ (reference sequence). The CDR3 DNA is TGTGCCAGCAGCTTTGGACAGGGGCAACGCACTGAAGCTTTCTTT. Its protein is CASSFGQGQRTEAFF.

This clonotype was detected a few times. The V gene is TRBV20-1, the J gene TRBJ2-2; weak D call: TRBD1 (6 bases). CDR1 DFQATT and CDR2 SNEGSKA come from the germline V gene (reference sequence). The CDR3 length is 13 residues. The DNA of the CDR3 is TGCCTAATCAGGGGAACGAACACCGGGGAGCTGTTTTTT. It is translated as CLIRGTNTGELFF.

A few counts support this clonotype. The gene calls are TRBV10-3 and TRBJ2-3, with no clear D. The V gene's germline CDR1 is ENHRY and CDR2 SYGVKD. V lost 3 bases and J 5 bases, leaving 6 bases between the germline ends. The CDR3 has 12 amino acids. CDR3 in DNA: TGTGCCATCAGTGAACCCGAAGATACGCAGTATTTT. This gives the protein CAISEPEDTQYF.